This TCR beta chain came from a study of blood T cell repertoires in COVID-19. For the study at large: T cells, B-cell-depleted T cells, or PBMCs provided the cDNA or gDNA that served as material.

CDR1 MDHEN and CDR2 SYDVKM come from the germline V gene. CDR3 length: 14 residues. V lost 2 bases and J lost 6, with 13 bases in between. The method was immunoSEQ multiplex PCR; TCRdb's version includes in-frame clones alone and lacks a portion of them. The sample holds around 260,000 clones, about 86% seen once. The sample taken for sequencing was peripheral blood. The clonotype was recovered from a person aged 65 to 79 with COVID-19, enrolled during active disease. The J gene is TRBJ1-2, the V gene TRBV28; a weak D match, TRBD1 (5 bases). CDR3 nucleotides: TGTGCCAGCAGTTTAAGGAGCAGGGTTCATGGCTACACCTTC. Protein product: CASSLRSRVHGYTF.